This T cell receptor (beta chain) was captured in a study of siplizumab effects on memory and regulatory T cells (dated by TCRdb to between 2017 and 2020). At the level of the whole study: The study looked at the effect of siplizumab, an anti-CD2 antibody, on alloreactive T-cell subsets in allogeneic mixed lymphocyte reactions made from human PBMCs. Broad study findings and their caveats: About 75-96% of proliferating CD4+ or CD8+ clones could not be given a naive or memory phenotype. Compared with memory T cells, unstimulated naive T cells appeared more diverse, and naive cells seemed to make a substantial contribution to the alloresponse. The suppressive function of proliferating Tregs from siplizumab cultures was not functionally confirmed. Siplizumab significantly reduced the cumulative frequency of alloreactive sequences traceable to unstimulated CD4+ memory T cells. Among mappable alloreactive CD4+ clones, the Treg-derived fraction averaged nearly 70% with siplizumab versus 26.9% in control reactions. Sequences below about 10^-5 frequency were poorly captured, so only a minor fraction of alloreactive clones could be mapped to unstimulated subsets.

Points on this clone: The antigen it binds to is not known. Per-base qualities were not stored, and no clone one base away is much larger.

The library was made by the immunoSEQ multiplex PCR assay. Each sample had some 10^5 TCR templates assayed by the deep sequencing platform. Genomic DNA extracted from sorted T cells was used for TCRbeta CDR3 sequencing. Under the source paper's analysis protocol: The R programming language was used for clonal analysis of the TCRbeta CDR3 data. Alloreactive CD4+ and CD8+ clones were identified by comparing unstimulated samples to CFSE-low samples taken after the reaction. Regulatory or non-regulatory origin of alloreactive CD4+ clones was assigned by matching sequences to the sorted unstimulated Treg and non-Treg repertoires. TCRdb limited this immuneACCESS table to in-frame rearrangements with V and J called. A share of clones is missing; checked studies link under half to unresolved V genes, and the rest is unexplained. The V and J calls and clone size come from that table; D and trimming were worked out from the DNA. For this sample there are approximately 56,000 clones; around 98% appear just once. In total, the top ten clones hold about 1% of the sample.

In addition, sequencing in three donor pairs included unstimulated CD8+ effector memory subsets alongside CD4+ naive, CD8+ naive, CD8+ TEMRA and CD4+ memory subsets. TCRbeta CDR3 sequencing was performed on sorted unstimulated T cells and on proliferating T cells recovered from mixed lymphocyte reactions. Fresh whole blood from ten HLA-typed healthy donors was used as the source from which PBMCs were isolated. The CDR3 covers 15 residues, taking in both the cysteine and the phenylalanine. Here the CDR3 DNA is all that survives: 45 bases in frame from base 1. CDR1 and CDR2 (LGHNA, YSLEER) derive from the germline V gene. V is trimmed back by 1 base and J by 3 bases, and the junction contains 4 bases that no gene match accounts for.

The chain links TRBV4-3 with TRBJ2-7; 9 nucleotides in the junction match TRBD1. The source is a human donor in good health. Sequenced input: naive CD8+ T cells sorted from blood. The cell subset or site label, as the study defines it: unstimulated naive T cells. The CDR3 reads as follows: CASSQGTGVSYEQYF. DNA sequence: TGCGCCAGCAGCCAAGGGACAGGGGTGAGCTACGAGCAGTACTTC.